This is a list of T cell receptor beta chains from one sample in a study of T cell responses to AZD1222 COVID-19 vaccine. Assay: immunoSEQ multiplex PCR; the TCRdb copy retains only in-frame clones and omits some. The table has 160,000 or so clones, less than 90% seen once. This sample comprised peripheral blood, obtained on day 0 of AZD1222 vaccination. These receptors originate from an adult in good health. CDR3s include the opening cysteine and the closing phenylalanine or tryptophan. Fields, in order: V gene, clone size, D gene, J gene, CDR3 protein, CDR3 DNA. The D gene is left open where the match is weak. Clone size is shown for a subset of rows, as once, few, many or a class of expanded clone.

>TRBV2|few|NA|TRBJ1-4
CASSETDSLGMGKLFF
TGTGCCAGCAGTGAGACCGATAGCCTGGGTATGGGAAAACTGTTTTTT
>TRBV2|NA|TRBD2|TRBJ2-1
CASSEDFGLAGSNEQFF
TGTGCCAGCAGTGAGGATTTCGGACTAGCGGGGAGTAATGAGCAGTTCTTC
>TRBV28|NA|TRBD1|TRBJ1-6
CASTPTGLSYNSPLHF
TGTGCCAGCACTCCGACAGGGCTCTCCTATAATTCACCCCTCCACTTT
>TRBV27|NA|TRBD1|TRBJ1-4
CASSNRGEKLFF
TGTGCCAGCAGCAACAGGGGTGAAAAACTGTTTTTT
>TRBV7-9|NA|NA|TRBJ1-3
CASSQRSDWYSGNTIYF
TGTGCCAGCAGCCAAAGATCTGACTGGTACTCTGGAAACACCATATATTTT
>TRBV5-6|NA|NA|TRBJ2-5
CASSPRLPGASETQYF
TGTGCCAGCAGCCCCCGGTTGCCTGGGGCTAGCGAGACCCAGTACTTC
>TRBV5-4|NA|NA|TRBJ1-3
CASSLNRGLSSGNTIYF
TGTGCCAGCAGCTTGAATCGGGGGCTTAGCTCTGGAAACACCATATATTTT
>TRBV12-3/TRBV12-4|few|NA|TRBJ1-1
CASSQRTAEAFF
TGTGCCAGCAGTCAGCGGACAGCTGAAGCTTTCTTT
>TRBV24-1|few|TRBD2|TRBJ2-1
CATSEERGGSYNEQFF
TGTGCCACCAGTGAGGAGCGGGGCGGGAGCTACAATGAGCAGTTCTTC
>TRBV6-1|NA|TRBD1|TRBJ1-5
CASRETGANSNQPQHF
TGTGCCAGCAGGGAAACAGGGGCGAATAGCAATCAGCCCCAGCATTTT
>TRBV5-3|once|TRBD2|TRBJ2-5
CARSPIGRGSGETQYF
TGTGCCAGAAGCCCTATAGGGCGGGGGTCGGGAGAGACCCAGTACTTC